This is a list of T cell receptor beta chains from one sample in a study of Ad26.COV2.S vaccination and SARS-CoV-2 variants. Measured with immunoSEQ multiplex PCR; TCRdb has only the in-frame clones, and not every one. Among about 400,000 clones listed, approximately 89% were seen once. Sequencing was performed on peripheral blood, taken in a trial of Ad26.COV2.S vaccine versus placebo. The source is a person between 18 and 65 years old who received the Ad26.COV2.S COVID-19 vaccine or a placebo. Each CDR3 is given with its conserved first and last residue. Fields, in order: clone size, J gene, D gene, V gene, CDR3 protein, CDR3 DNA. D genes are given only for firm matches. Clone size is shown for a subset of rows, as once, few, many or a class of expanded clone.

>NA|TRBJ1-2|NA|TRBV30
CAWSWRQSYGYTF
TGTGCCTGGAGTTGGCGTCAGTCCTATGGCTACACCTTC
>NA|TRBJ2-2|TRBD2|TRBV5-4
CASSWEAGNTGELFF
TGTGCCAGCAGCTGGGAAGCGGGAAACACCGGGGAGCTGTTTTTT
>NA|TRBJ2-1|NA|TRBV7-2
CASSLASAGSYNEQFF
TGTGCCAGCAGCTTAGCTTCGGCGGGATCCTACAATGAGCAGTTCTTC
>NA|TRBJ1-1|NA|TRBV29-1
CSARWEAEAFF
TGCAGCGCCAGATGGGAGGCTGAAGCTTTCTTT
>few|TRBJ2-2|NA|TRBV7-8
CASSPQGTGELFF
TGTGCCAGCAGCCCTCAGGGGACCGGGGAGCTGTTTTTT
>once|TRBJ2-5|NA|TRBV12-3/TRBV12-4
CASRSRLVTQYF
TGTGCCAGCCGGAGTCGGTTAGTGACCCAGTACTTC
>NA|TRBJ2-6|NA|TRBV7-9
CASCWGAGANVLTF
TGTGCCAGCTGTTGGGGCGCTGGGGCCAACGTCCTGACTTTC
>NA|TRBJ2-1|NA|TRBV12-3/TRBV12-4
CASSLGPYNEQFF
TGTGCCAGCAGTCTCGGACCGTACAATGAGCAGTTCTTC
>NA|TRBJ2-2|NA|TRBV6-2/TRBV6-3
CASSSGDTGELFF
TGTGCCAGCAGTTCGGGGGACACCGGGGAGCTGTTTTTT
>once|TRBJ1-3|NA|TRBV5-5
CASSFGGRGNTIYF
TGTGCCAGCAGCTTTGGGGGAAGAGGAAACACCATATATTTT
>NA|TRBJ2-5|TRBD2|TRBV5-5
CASSTWTSGRLEETQYF
TGTGCCAGCAGCACCTGGACTAGCGGGAGGCTTGAGGAGACCCAGTACTTC
>NA|TRBJ2-7|TRBD2|TRBV6-9
CASSYPARGVGVYEQYF
TGTGCCAGCAGTTACCCGGCCCGGGGGGTCGGAGTCTACGAGCAGTACTTC
>NA|TRBJ2-3|NA|TRBV9
CASSVENQSENTDTQYF
TGTGCCAGCAGCGTAGAAAATCAGTCTGAGAACACAGATACGCAGTATTTT
>NA|TRBJ1-4|NA|TRBV30
CAWSADGEKLFF
TGTGCCTGGAGTGCAGACGGGGAAAAACTGTTTTTT
>NA|TRBJ1-4|NA|TRBV19
CASSMDLATNEKLFF
TGTGCCAGTAGTATGGACCTGGCAACTAATGAAAAACTGTTTTTT
>NA|TRBJ1-5|TRBD1|TRBV28
CASSPTGDITQPQHF
TGTGCCAGCAGCCCGACAGGGGACATCACTCAGCCCCAGCATTTT
>once|TRBJ1-5|TRBD1|TRBV10-3
CAISESGQGSEQPQHF
TGTGCCATCAGTGAGTCGGGACAGGGGAGCGAACAGCCCCAGCATTTT
>NA|TRBJ2-1|TRBD2|TRBV4-3
CASSQGTSLRDEQFF
TGCGCCAGCAGCCAAGGGACTAGTCTAAGGGATGAGCAGTTCTTC
>NA|TRBJ2-5|TRBD2|TRBV28
CASSYSQGTSFRETQYF
TGTGCCAGCAGCTACTCACAGGGGACTAGCTTCCGGGAGACCCAGTACTTC
>NA|TRBJ1-2|NA|TRBV28
CASSLLGDFTF
TGTGCCAGCAGTCTACTCGGGGATTTCACCTTC
>NA|TRBJ1-4|NA|TRBV18
CASSPLADATNEKLFF
TGTGCCAGCTCACCACTTGCGGATGCAACTAATGAAAAACTGTTTTTT
>NA|TRBJ2-7|TRBD1|TRBV11-1
CASSIFPGQGSYEQYF
TGTGCCAGCAGCATCTTCCCGGGACAGGGGTCCTACGAGCAGTACTTC
>NA|TRBJ2-6|NA|TRBV5-4
CASSPISPNSGANVLTF
TGTGCCAGCAGCCCAATTTCCCCCAACTCTGGGGCCAACGTCCTGACTTTC
>NA|TRBJ2-1|TRBD2|TRBV2
CASSWTSGTYNEQFF
TGTGCCAGCAGTTGGACTAGCGGGACCTACAATGAGCAGTTCTTC
>few|TRBJ1-5|TRBD1|TRBV18
CASSAGTGGNQPQHF
TGTGCCAGCTCAGCCGGGACAGGGGGCAATCAGCCCCAGCATTTT
>NA|TRBJ2-1|TRBD2|TRBV5-4
CASSLAGGGNEQFF
TGTGCCAGCAGCTTAGCGGGAGGGGGCAATGAGCAGTTCTTC
>NA|TRBJ2-2|TRBD2|TRBV27
CASSFFTGGVGELFF
TGTGCCAGCAGTTTTTTCACGGGAGGGGTCGGGGAGCTGTTTTTT
>NA|TRBJ2-1|TRBD2|TRBV2
CASSLTSGHNEQFF
TGTGCCAGCAGTTTGACTAGCGGTCACAATGAGCAGTTCTTC
>NA|TRBJ2-5|NA|TRBV7-9
CASSRQGASGRVQETQYF
TGTGCCAGCAGCCGACAGGGGGCTAGCGGGAGAGTCCAAGAGACCCAGTACTTC
>once|TRBJ2-3|NA|TRBV30
CAWSPLWRPDTQYF
TGTGCCTGGAGCCCCCTTTGGAGGCCAGATACGCAGTATTTT
>NA|TRBJ2-7|NA|TRBV6-6
CASSKGGGGTYEQYF
TGTGCCAGCAGCAAGGGGGGAGGGGGAACCTACGAGCAGTACTTC
>NA|TRBJ2-1|NA|TRBV27
CASSLSSFPPYNEQFF
TGTGCCAGCAGTTTATCGTCCTTCCCCCCATACAATGAGCAGTTCTTC
>NA|TRBJ1-2|TRBD1|TRBV28
CASSPDRYYGYTF
TGTGCCAGCAGTCCGGACAGGTACTATGGCTACACCTTC
>few|TRBJ1-6|NA|TRBV6-5
CASSYHNSPLHF
TGTGCCAGCAGTTACCATAATTCACCCCTCCACTTT
>NA|TRBJ1-1|NA|TRBV5-1
CATSQGAGSTEAFF
TGCGCCACATCTCAGGGAGCGGGCTCCACTGAAGCTTTCTTT
>NA|TRBJ1-1|TRBD1|TRBV19
CASSIIQGALNTEAFF
TGTGCCAGTAGTATCATTCAGGGGGCCCTGAACACTGAAGCTTTCTTT
>NA|TRBJ2-7|NA|TRBV27
CASSLGERAYEQYF
TGTGCCAGCAGTTTGGGGGAGAGGGCCTACGAGCAGTACTTC
>NA|TRBJ1-5|NA|TRBV27
CASRPLTSHRVDQPQHF
TGTGCCAGCAGACCTCTGACATCCCATCGAGTTGATCAGCCCCAGCATTTT
>NA|TRBJ2-3|NA|TRBV5-3
CARMGGSPSTDTQYF
TGTGCCAGAATGGGCGGATCCCCTAGCACAGATACGCAGTATTTT
>NA|TRBJ2-2|TRBD2|TRBV19
CASRRLAGGTGELFF
TGTGCCAGCCGGCGGCTAGCGGGAGGCACCGGGGAGCTGTTTTTT
>NA|TRBJ2-7|TRBD2|TRBV7-2
CASSSRPGLAGEDKF
TGTGCCAGCAGCTCCCGGCCGGGACTAGCGGGAGAGGATAAATTC
>NA|TRBJ2-1|TRBD2|TRBV19
CASRKTSGAISYNEQFF
TGTGCCAGTAGAAAGACTAGCGGGGCCATTTCCTACAATGAGCAGTTCTTC
>NA|TRBJ1-5|NA|TRBV19
CASSGEGYQPQHF
TGTGCCAGTAGTGGCGAGGGGTATCAGCCCCAGCATTTT
>NA|TRBJ2-2|NA|TRBV15
CATSREGTGRQNTGELFF
TGTGCCACCAGCAGAGAAGGGACGGGGCGGCAGAACACCGGGGAGCTGTTTTTT
>NA|TRBJ2-1|TRBD2|TRBV10-3
CAIQREPYNEQFF
TGTGCCATCCAGCGGGAGCCCTACAATGAGCAGTTCTTC
>NA|TRBJ1-2|NA|TRBV9
CASSDRGAWSGYTF
TGTGCCAGCAGCGATCGGGGGGCATGGAGTGGCTACACCTTC
>NA|TRBJ2-2|TRBD2|TRBV6-5
CASSYSGGTGELFF
TGTGCCAGCAGTTACTCGGGGGGGACCGGGGAGCTGTTTTTT
>once|TRBJ2-5|NA|TRBV27
CASSFQGRQETQYF
TGTGCCAGCAGTTTTCAGGGGCGCCAAGAGACCCAGTACTTC
>NA|TRBJ1-1|NA|TRBV19
CASTDGQTNTEAFF
TGTGCCAGTACCGATGGACAGACGAACACTGAAGCTTTCTTT
>NA|TRBJ2-7|NA|TRBV7-3
CASSLTGGTSREQYF
TGTGCCAGCAGCTTAACCGGGGGAACTAGCCGCGAGCAGTACTTC
>NA|TRBJ1-2|TRBD1|TRBV9
CASSVGGQVDYGYTF
TGTGCCAGCAGCGTAGGGGGACAGGTGGACTATGGCTACACCTTC
>NA|TRBJ2-2|NA|TRBV28
CASSFRSGELFF
TGTGCCAGCAGTTTCCGATCCGGGGAGCTGTTTTTT
>NA|TRBJ2-4|NA|TRBV9
CASSDLASNIQYF
TGTGCCAGCAGCGATTTAGCGAGCAACATTCAGTACTTC
>NA|TRBJ2-5|NA|TRBV14
CASSQGQYYQETQYF
TGTGCCAGCAGCCAGGGGCAGTACTACCAAGAGACCCAGTACTTC